This T cell receptor (beta chain) came from a study of cytomegalovirus exposure and HLA in healthy donors. With regard to this clone: What it binds is unknown.

Study-wide results and limits: TCR beta V segments were, for the most part, productive about 87% or about 30% of the time in an earlier analysis.

Vbeta (60) and Jbeta (13) primers were used in the PCR. Here immunoSEQ multiplex PCR was the method, and the copy in TCRdb shows in-frame clones only, minus some. This table holds 85,000 to 130,000 clones, roughly 73% found once. With 7 bases clipped from V and 4 bases from J, the junction kept 12 bases outside the gene matches. CDR3 length: 15 amino acids. Germline CDR1 reads SNHLY; CDR2 reads FYNNEI. This TCR was sampled from a man in his forties in good health and CMV-seronegative. The specimen sequenced was PBMCs. This chain joins TRBV2 and TRBJ1-2; 7 positions match TRBD1. This CDR3 reads CASKGGRSNVYGYTF. For the CDR3, the DNA is TGTGCCAGCAAAGGGGGCAGATCAAACGTCTATGGCTACACCTTC. The full variable domain, its missing parts supplied by reference TRBV2 and TRBJ1-2, is EPEVTQTPSHQVTQMGQEVILRCVPISNHLYFYWYRQILGQKVEFLVSFYNNEISEKSEIFDDQFSVERPDGSNFTLKIRSTKLEDSAMYFCASKGGRSNVYGYTFGSGTRLTVV.